This T cell receptor (beta chain) was sequenced in a study of blood T cell repertoires in COVID-19. The wider study: Both acute and convalescent COVID-19 samples were obtained from the United States, Italy and Spain. From T cells, B-cell-depleted T cells, or PBMCs came the material, which was cDNA or gDNA.

This clone was seen just once. Germline-derived CDR1 and CDR2 are KGHSH and LQKENI. The CDR3 spans 13 residues. V was pared by 1 base and J by 3 bases, with 6 bases between. Clones were read by immunoSEQ multiplex PCR, and TCRdb kept only the in-frame ones, dropping some. The sample lists 95,000 to 150,000 clones, around three quarters occurring once. This sequence was found in a woman aged 70-85 years with acute or convalescent COVID-19. V gene TRBV18 combines with J gene TRBJ1-1; D remains unclear. The sequencing input was peripheral blood. In DNA form, the CDR3 reads TGTGCCAGCTCACCACGCGAAGACACTGAAGCTTTCTTT. It translates to CASSPREDTEAFF. Full variable domain (remainder filled in from reference TRBV18 and TRBJ1-1): NAGVMQNPRHLVRRRGQEARLRCSPMKGHSHVYWYRQLPEEGLKFMVYLQKENIIDESGMPKERFSAEFPKEGPSILRIQQVVRGDSAAYFCASSPREDTEAFFGQGTRLTVV.